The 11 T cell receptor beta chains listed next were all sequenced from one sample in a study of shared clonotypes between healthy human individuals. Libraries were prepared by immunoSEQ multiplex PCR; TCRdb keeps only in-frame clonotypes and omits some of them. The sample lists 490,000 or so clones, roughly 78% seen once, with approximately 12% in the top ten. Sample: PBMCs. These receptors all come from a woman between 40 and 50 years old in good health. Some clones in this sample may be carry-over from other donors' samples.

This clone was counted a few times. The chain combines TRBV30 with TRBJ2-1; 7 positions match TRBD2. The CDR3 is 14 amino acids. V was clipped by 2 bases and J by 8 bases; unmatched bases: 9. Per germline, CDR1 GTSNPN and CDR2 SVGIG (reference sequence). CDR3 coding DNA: TGTGCCTGGAGTTTTGGACTAGGGATCGATGAGCAGTTCTTC. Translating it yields CAWSFGLGIDEQFF.

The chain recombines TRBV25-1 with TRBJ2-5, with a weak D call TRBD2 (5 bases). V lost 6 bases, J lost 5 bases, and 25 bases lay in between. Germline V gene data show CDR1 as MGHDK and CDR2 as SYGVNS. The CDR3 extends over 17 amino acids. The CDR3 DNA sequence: TGTGCCAGCAGGACCCCGTTCCGGGAAGGGCCTCTCGAGACCCAGTACTTC. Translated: CASRTPFREGPLETQYF.

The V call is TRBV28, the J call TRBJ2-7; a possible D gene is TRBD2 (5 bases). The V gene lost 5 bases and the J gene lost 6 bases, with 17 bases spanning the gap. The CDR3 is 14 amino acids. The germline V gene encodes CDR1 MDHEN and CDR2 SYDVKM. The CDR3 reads CASSIAGITAEQYF. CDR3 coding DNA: TGTGCCAGCAGTATTGCGGGTATTACGGCCGAGCAGTACTTC.

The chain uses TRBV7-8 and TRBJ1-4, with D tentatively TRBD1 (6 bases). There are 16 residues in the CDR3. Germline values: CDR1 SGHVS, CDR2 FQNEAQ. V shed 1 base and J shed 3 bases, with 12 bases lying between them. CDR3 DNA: TGTGCCAGCAGCTTAGTGTCAGGGGCGGCTAATGAAAAACTGTTTTTT. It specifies CASSLVSGAANEKLFF.

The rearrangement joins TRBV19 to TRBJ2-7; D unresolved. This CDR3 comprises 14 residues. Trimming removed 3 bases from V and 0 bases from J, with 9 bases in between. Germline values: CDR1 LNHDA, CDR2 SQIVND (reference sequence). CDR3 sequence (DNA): TGTGCCAGTAGTATTGAACAGAACTCCTACGAGCAGTACTTC. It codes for CASSIEQNSYEQYF.

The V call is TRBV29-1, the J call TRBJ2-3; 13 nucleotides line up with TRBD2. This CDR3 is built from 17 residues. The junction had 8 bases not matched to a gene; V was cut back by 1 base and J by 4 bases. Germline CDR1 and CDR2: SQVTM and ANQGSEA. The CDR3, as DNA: TGCAGCGTTGAAGCGGGACTAGCGGGGCCGCTGGCAGATACGCAGTATTTT. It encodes CSVEAGLAGPLADTQYF.

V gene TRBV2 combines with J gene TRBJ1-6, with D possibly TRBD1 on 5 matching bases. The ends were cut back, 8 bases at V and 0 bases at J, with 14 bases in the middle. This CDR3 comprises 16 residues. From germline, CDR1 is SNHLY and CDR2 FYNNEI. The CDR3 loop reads CASSSRESSYNSPLHF. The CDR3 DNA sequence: TGTGCCAGCTCAAGCAGGGAGAGCTCCTATAATTCACCCCTCCACTTT.

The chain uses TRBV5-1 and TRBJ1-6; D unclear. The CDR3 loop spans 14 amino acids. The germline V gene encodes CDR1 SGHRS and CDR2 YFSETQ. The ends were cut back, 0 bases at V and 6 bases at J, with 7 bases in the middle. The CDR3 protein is CASSLDQRNSPLHF. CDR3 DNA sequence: TGCGCCAGCAGCTTGGACCAGCGTAATTCACCCCTCCACTTT.

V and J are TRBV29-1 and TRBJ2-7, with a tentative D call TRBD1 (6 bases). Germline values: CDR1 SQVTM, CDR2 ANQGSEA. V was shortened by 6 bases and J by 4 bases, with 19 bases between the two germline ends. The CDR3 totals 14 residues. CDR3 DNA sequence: TGCAGCGTCAGGGGCGGACACGGGGCGTACGAGCAGTACTTC. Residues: CSVRGGHGAYEQYF.

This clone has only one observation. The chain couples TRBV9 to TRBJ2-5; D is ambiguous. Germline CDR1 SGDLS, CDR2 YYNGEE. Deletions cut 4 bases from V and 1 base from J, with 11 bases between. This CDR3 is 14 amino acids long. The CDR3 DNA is TGTGCCAGCAGCCCCCAGACTCCCCAAGAGACCCAGTACTTC. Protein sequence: CASSPQTPQETQYF.

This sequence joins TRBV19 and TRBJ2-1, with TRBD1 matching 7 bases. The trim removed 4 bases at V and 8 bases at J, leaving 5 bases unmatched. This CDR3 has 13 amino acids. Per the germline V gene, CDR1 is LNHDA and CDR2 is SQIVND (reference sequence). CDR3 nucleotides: TGTGCCAGTAGTAGTTCGACAGGGCATGAGCAGTTCTTC. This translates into CASSSSTGHEQFF.